This entry is about one TCR beta chain. The sample belongs to a study of blood T cell repertoires in COVID-19. Study-level information: Samples came from the United States, Italy and Spain, spanning acute and convalescent COVID-19.

Libraries were prepared by immunoSEQ multiplex PCR; TCRdb keeps only in-frame clonotypes and omits some of them. The table includes some 170,000 clones, roughly 87% detected once. Germline V gene sequence: CDR1 MDHEN, CDR2 SYDVKM. The CDR3 runs 13 residues. V gave up 6 bases and J gave up 4 bases, with 12 bases separating them. This TCR came from a woman in her 70s with acute or convalescent COVID-19. The chain is built from TRBV28 and TRBJ1-1, with D possibly matching TRBD1 (6 bases). Material: peripheral blood. The CDR3 sequence: CASRQQGSTEAFF. CDR3 bases: TGTGCCAGCAGACAACAGGGTAGCACTGAAGCTTTCTTT.